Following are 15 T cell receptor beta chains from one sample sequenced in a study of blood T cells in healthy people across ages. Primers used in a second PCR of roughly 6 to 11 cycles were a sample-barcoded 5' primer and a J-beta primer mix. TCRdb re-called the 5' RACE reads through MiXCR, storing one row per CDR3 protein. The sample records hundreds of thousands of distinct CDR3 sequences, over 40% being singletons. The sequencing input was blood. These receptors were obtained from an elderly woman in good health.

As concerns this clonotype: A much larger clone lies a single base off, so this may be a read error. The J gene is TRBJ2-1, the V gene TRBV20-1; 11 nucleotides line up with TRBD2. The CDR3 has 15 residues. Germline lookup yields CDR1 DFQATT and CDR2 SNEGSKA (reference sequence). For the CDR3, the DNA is TGCAGTACTAGAGGGGGACTAGCGGTCTACAATGAGCAGTTCTTC. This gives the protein CSTRGGLAVYNEQFF.

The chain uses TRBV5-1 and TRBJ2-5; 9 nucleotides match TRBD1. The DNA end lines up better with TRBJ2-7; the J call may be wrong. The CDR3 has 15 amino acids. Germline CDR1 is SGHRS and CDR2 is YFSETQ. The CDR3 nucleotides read TGCGCCAGCAGCTTGCCGGGGACAGGGAGTGGCGAGCAGTACTTC. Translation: CASSLPGTGSGEQYF.

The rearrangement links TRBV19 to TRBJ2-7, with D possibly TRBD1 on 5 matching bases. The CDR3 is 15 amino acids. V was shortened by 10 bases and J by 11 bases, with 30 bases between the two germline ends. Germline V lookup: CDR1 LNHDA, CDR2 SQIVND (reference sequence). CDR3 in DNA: TGTGCCAACAGAAACTTGCAGGGAAGCCAAGAGACCAAGTACTTC. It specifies CANRNLQGSQETKYF.

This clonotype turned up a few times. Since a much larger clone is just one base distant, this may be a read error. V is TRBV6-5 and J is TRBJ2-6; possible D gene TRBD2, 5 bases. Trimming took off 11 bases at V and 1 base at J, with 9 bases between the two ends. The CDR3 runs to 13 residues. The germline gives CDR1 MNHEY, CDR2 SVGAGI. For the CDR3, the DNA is TGTGCCGGCGGGTTTTCTGGGGCCAACGTCCTGACTTTC. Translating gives CAGGFSGANVLTF.

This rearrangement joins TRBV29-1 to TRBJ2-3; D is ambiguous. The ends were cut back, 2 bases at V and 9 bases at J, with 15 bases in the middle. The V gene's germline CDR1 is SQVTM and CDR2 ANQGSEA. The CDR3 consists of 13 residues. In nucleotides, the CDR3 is TGCAGCGTTGAAAGTCAGGCCCAAGGGACGCAGTATTTT. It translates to CSVESQAQGTQYF.

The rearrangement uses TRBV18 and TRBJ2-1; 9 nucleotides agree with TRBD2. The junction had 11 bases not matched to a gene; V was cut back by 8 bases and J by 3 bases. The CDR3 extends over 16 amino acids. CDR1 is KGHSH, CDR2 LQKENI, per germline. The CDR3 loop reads CASTEQSGRHYNEQFF. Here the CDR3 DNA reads TGTGCCAGCACAGAACAGAGCGGGAGGCACTACAATGAGCAGTTCTTC.

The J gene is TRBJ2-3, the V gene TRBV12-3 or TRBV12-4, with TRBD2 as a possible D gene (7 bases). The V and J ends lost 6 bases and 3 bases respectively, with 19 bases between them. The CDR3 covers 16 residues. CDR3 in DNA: TGTGCCAGCAGCCAGGCCGCTGGGGGGGCGACAGATACGCAGTATTTT. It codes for CASSQAAGGATDTQYF.

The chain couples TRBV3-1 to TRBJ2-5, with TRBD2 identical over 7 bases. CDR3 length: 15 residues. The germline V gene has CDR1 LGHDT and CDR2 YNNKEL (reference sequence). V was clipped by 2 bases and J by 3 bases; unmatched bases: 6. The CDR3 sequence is CASSQPDAGEETQYF. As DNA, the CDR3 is TGTGCCAGCAGCCAACCCGACGCGGGGGAAGAGACCCAGTACTTC.

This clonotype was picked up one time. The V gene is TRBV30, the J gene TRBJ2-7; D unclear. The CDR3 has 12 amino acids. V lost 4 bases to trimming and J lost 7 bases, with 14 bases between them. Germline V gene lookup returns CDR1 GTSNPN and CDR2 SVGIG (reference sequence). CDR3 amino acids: CAWNSEVREQYF. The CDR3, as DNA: TGTGCCTGGAATTCTGAGGTCCGGGAGCAGTACTTC.

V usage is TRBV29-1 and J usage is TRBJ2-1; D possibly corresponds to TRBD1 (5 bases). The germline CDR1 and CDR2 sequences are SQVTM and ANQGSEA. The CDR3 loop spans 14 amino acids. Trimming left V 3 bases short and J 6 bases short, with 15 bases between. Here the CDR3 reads CSVEWAGQGNEQFF. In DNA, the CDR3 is TGCAGCGTTGAGTGGGCAGGGCAGGGCAATGAGCAGTTCTTC.

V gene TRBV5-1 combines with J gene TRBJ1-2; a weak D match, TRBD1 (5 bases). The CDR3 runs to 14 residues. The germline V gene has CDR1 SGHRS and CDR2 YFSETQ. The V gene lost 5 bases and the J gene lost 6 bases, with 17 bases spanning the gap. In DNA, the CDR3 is TGCGCCAGCAGTCTAGAAGGGGTAATGGATGGCTACACCTTC. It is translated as CASSLEGVMDGYTF.

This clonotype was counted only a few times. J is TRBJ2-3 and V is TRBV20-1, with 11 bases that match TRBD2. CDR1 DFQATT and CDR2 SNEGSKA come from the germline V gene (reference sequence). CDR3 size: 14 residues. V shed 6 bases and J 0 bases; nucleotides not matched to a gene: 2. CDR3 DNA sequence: TGCAGTGCCGCTAGCGGGAGGAGCACAGATACGCAGTATTTT. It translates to CSAASGRSTDTQYF.

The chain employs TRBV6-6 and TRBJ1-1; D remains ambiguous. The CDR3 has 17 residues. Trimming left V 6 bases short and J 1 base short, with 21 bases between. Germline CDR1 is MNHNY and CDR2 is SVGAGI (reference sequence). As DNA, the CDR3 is TGTGCCAGCAGACCGTACCAGGTATCGGGCCCGAACACTGAAGCTTTCTTT. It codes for CASRPYQVSGPNTEAFF.

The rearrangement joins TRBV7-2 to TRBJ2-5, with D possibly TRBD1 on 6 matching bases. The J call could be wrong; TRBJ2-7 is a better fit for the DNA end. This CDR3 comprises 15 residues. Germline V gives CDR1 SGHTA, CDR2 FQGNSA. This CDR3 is CASSLVTGQLYEQYF. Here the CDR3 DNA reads TGTGCCAGCAGCTTAGTCACAGGGCAATTATACGAGCAGTACTTC.

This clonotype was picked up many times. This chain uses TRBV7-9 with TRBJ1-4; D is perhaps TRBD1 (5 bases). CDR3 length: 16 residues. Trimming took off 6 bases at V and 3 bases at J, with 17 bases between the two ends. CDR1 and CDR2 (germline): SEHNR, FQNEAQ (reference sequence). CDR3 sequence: CASRSRQGSPNEKLFF. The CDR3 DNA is TGTGCCAGCAGGTCTAGGCAGGGATCACCTAATGAAAAACTGTTTTTT. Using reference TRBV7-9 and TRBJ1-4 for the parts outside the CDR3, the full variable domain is DTGVSQNPRHKITKRGQNVTFRCDPISEHNRLYWYRQTLGQGPEFLTYFQNEAQLEKSRLLSDRFSAERPKGSFSTLEIQRTEQGDSAMYLCASRSRQGSPNEKLFFGSGTQLSVL.